This TCR beta chain was sequenced for a study of cytomegalovirus exposure and HLA in healthy donors. Primers: 60 Vbeta forward and 13 Jbeta reverse. Clones were sequenced by immunoSEQ multiplex PCR, and TCRdb holds only the in-frame ones, with some missing. The sample has around 150,000 clones; about 75% are singletons. Trimming removed 8 bases from V and 1 base from J, with 14 bases in between. This CDR3 comprises 14 residues. Germline-derived CDR1 and CDR2 are SEHNR and FQNEAQ (reference sequence). Regarding the study as a whole: In a later analysis, CMV-associated beta chains were mostly HLA-associated, it appeared. Judged likely to be a sequencing artifact was a cluster of highly shared sequence variants. Follow-up analysis later connected one missense variant in DCLRE1C with trimming of TCR beta V- and J-genes. It was reported that TCR beta sequences correctly inferred the HLA-A and HLA-B alleles for most subjects.

To note about this clone: What it recognizes is unknown.

The chain uses TRBV7-9 and TRBJ1-2, with D perhaps matching TRBD1 (5 bases). What was sequenced was PBMCs. This sequence originates from a female donor in good health and CMV-seronegative. The CDR3 DNA reads TGTGCCAGCCGCATCCAGGGCGTTAACTATGGCTACACCTTC. Translated, it gives CASRIQGVNYGYTF.